This T cell receptor (beta chain) was sequenced for a study of T cells after yellow fever vaccination (dated by TCRdb to about 2019). General notes on the study: Libraries from fractions with low cell numbers were prepared with the SMART-Seq v4 Ultra Low Input RNA kit. To follow T-cell clones before and after both primary and booster YFV17D yellow fever vaccination, bulk TCR alpha and beta repertoires underwent longitudinal sequencing. Two healthy male donors made up the cohort, one aged 18 to 29 years and the other aged 30 to 39 years. Bulk PBMC replicates and cell subsets were isolated from blood drawn at multiple timepoints before and after both primary and secondary immunization. Overall results and qualifications from the work: Because abundant contaminating clonotypes from the bulk population could be contained in FACS-sorted repertoires, computational filtering was required. After the booster, most of the clones that had expanded following primary vaccination were detected again (approximately 96% of CD4 and around 90% of CD8), which suggests that memory was broadly maintained. Only a couple of donors were included in the study, so the extent to which the findings can be generalized is limited. The secondary T-cell response was weaker than the primary response but faster, peaking on day 5 instead of day 15. A small fraction of clonotypes appeared in both the CD4 and CD8 compartments, likely as a result of convergent recombination.

This clonotype was picked up a small number of times. Its binding antigen is unknown. No base quality values were provided; no much bigger clone lies one nucleotide off. The CDR3 covers 16 residues, taking in both the cysteine and the phenylalanine. CDR3 DNA is the only sequence kept; it has 48 bases, read in frame from the first base. The germline V end is reduced by 2 bases and the J end by 3 bases; junction bases left unmatched: 8. CDR1 and CDR2 are read off the germline V gene as SGHDT and YYEEEE. The sample's treatment or condition label is to be understood as: live attenuated yellow fever vaccine strain. At every blood-draw timepoint, two biological replicates of bulk PBMCs were collected. A standard Ficoll-Paque protocol was used to isolate PBMCs from peripheral blood. TriZol was used to extract RNA from bulk PBMCs, CD4 and CD8 fractions, and dextramer-positive and dextramer-negative fractions.

TCR cDNA was made using 5'RACE template switching, a step that added a universal primer site and unique molecular identifiers. cDNA synthesis was primed from both the TCR alpha and TCR beta constant segments. Two PCR steps were used to amplify libraries, with sample barcodes and sequencing adapters being added in the second step. Sequencing of libraries was performed on Illumina HiSeq 2500 (2x100 bp) or NovaSeq (2x150 bp). On the study's bioinformatics: MIGEC handled demultiplexing of reads and collapsing into UMI consensus sequences, while MiXCR performed V(D)J alignment. Using edgeR on replicate PBMC samples, clonotypes were called vaccine-responding if FDR was below 0.01 and the log2 fold change was above 5 up to day 15. Each bulk clonotype received a CD4 or CD8 identity based on whether the sequenced CD4 or CD8 repertoire contained that clonotype at higher abundance. TCRdb ran its own pipeline on the public reads, namely fastp trimming at Q25 and MiXCR clone calling, and kept in-frame beta chains. Merged by CDR3 protein, the rows form single entries marked with the most common genes and DNA. TCRdb's processing, not the authors' own work, is the source of the V and J calls. Recorded for this sample are under 600,000 distinct CDR3 sequences; approximately 12% of them occurred a single time. The leading ten clones occupy over 12% of the sample.

In this chain, TRBV5-6 is recombined with TRBJ2-3, with 8 junctional bases fitting TRBD2. The sequenced sample was PBMCs, obtained on the day of the yellow fever booster vaccination. This TCR came from a man between 25 and 39 years old who received the YFV17D yellow fever vaccine. DNA sequence: TGTGCCAGCAGCTTAAGAACTAGCGGAGGGACAGATACGCAGTATTTT. Translated, it gives CASSLRTSGGTDTQYF.